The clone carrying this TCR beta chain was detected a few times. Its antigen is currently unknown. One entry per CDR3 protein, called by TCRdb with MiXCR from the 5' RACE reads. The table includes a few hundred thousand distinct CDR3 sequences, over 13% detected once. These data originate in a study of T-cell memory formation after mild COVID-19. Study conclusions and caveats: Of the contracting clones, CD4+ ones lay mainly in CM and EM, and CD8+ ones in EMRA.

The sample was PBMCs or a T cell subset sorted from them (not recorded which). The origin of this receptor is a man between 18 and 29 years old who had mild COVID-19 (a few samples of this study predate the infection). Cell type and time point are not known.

As DNA, the CDR3 is TGTGCCAGCAGTCGTCCCGGGACAGGTATATTCTTC. Translating it yields CASSRPGTGIFF. This chain links TRBV6-6 with TRBJ2-1; 8 bases align to TRBD1. The CDR3 totals 12 residues. The germline CDR1 and CDR2 sequences are MNHNY and SVGAGI (reference sequence). J gave up 16 bases and V 5 bases, and 10 bases lay outside the gene matches.